This T cell receptor (beta chain) was found in a study of blood T cell repertoires in COVID-19. Study summary: Spain, Italy and the United States supplied samples that represented acute and convalescent COVID-19. The analysed material was cDNA or gDNA that came from T cells, B-cell-depleted T cells, or PBMCs.

Participant age was about 18 to 89 years, and participants resided in approximately 25 US areas. Researchers sorted participants into cohorts using their self-reported clinical history. V gave up 4 bases and J gave up 5 bases, with 8 bases separating them. The length of the CDR3 is 12 residues. CDR1 MNHEY and CDR2 SVGAGI come from the germline V gene. The protocol was immunoSEQ multiplex PCR, while the TCRdb copy is restricted to in-frame clones and leaves out a portion. Found here are some 420,000 clones, 75% to 90% of them singletons; the top ten hold approximately 1.2%. V is TRBV6-5 and J is TRBJ1-2, with D uncertain. Source material: PBMCs or T cells enriched from blood (not recorded which). This TCR was sampled from a man aged 25 to 40 who had recovered from COVID-19. This chain's CDR3 is CASSLSGYGYTF. The CDR3 DNA reads as TGTGCCAGCAGTTTATCGGGGTATGGCTACACCTTC.